This T cell receptor (beta chain) was recorded in a study of blood T cell repertoires in COVID-19. Background on the study: Collection of acute and convalescent COVID-19 samples took place in the United States, Italy and Spain. From T cells, B-cell-depleted T cells, or PBMCs came the material, which was cDNA or gDNA.

The CDR3 covers 13 residues. The ends were cut back, 5 bases at V and 1 base at J, with 8 bases in the middle. In the source study's methods: Amplification with reference gene primers provided the estimates of nucleated cell counts. Assay: immunoSEQ multiplex PCR; the TCRdb copy retains only in-frame clones and omits some. The V and J calls and clone size come from that table; D and trimming were worked out from the DNA. The repertoire holds 150,000 to 200,000 clones, with 88% as singletons. The J gene is TRBJ1-1, the V gene TRBV12-3 or TRBV12-4; no clear D gene. The receptor's source is a man in his forties or fifties with active or convalescent COVID-19. What was sequenced was peripheral blood. CDR3 region: CASSLTANTEAFF. The CDR3 DNA reads as TGTGCCAGCAGTCTTACAGCGAACACTGAAGCTTTCTTT.